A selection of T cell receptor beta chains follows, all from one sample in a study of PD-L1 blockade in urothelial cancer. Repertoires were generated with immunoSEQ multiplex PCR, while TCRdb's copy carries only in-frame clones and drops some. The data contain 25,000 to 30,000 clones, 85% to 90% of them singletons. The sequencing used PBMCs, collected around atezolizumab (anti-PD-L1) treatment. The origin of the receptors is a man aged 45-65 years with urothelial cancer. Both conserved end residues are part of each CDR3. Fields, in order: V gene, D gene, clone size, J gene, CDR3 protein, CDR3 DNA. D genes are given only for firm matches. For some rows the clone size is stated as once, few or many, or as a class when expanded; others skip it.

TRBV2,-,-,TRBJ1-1,CATTTLAEAFF,TGTGCCACTACGACTCTCGCTGAAGCTTTCTTT
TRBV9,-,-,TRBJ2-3,CASSVAGLSKTSTDTQYF,TGTGCCAGCAGCGTAGCTGGGCTGAGCAAAACTAGCACAGATACGCAGTATTTT
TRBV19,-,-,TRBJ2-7,CASSMAGIPYEQYF,TGTGCCAGTAGTATGGCGGGAATCCCCTACGAGCAGTACTTC
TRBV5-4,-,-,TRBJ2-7,CASSLAGSISYEQYF,TGTGCCAGCAGCTTGGCGGGGAGCATCTCCTACGAGCAGTACTTC
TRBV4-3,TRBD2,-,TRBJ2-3,CASSQEGPGGTSTDTQYF,TGCGCCAGCAGCCAAGAAGGACCGGGAGGAACTAGCACAGATACGCAGTATTTT
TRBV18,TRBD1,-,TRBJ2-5,CASSPGTGLETQYF,TGTGCCAGCTCACCAGGGACAGGGTTAGAGACCCAGTACTTC
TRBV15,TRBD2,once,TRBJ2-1,CATSTPGGRTKFF,TGTGCCACCAGCACCCCGGGGGGACGCACTAAGTTCTTC
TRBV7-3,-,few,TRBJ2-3,CASSLILRDTQYF,TGTGCCAGCAGCTTAATTCTCAGAGATACGCAGTATTTT
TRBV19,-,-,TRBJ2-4,CASSPRSNYIQYF,TGTGCCAGTAGTCCCCGGTCCAATTACATTCAGTACTTC
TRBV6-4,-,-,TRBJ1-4,CASSDSLRGGNEKLFF,TGTGCCAGCAGTGATTCCTTAAGGGGGGGCAATGAAAAACTGTTTTTT
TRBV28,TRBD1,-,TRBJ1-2,CASSLGGQGAGGYTF,TGTGCCAGCAGTTTAGGTGGCCAGGGGGCAGGTGGCTACACCTTC
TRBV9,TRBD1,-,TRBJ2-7,CASSPGTGFYEQYF,TGTGCCAGCAGCCCCGGGACAGGGTTTTACGAGCAGTACTTC
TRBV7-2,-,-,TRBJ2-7,CASSLDRGEQYF,TGTGCCAGCAGCTTAGATAGGGGCGAGCAGTACTTC
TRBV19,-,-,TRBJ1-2,CASSIEYRANYGYTF,TGTGCCAGTAGTATAGAGTACAGGGCTAACTATGGCTACACCTTC
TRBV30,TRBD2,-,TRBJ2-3,CAYQAGVFVGTDTQYF,TGTGCCTATCAAGCGGGAGTTTTCGTTGGAACAGATACGCAGTATTTT
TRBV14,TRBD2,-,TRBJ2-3,CASSQGLAGTETTQYF,TGTGCCAGCAGCCAAGGGTTAGCGGGAACTGAGACTACGCAGTATTTT
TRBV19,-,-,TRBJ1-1,CASSPEGTRVRLNTEAFF,TGTGCCAGTAGCCCAGAAGGGACTAGGGTCAGGTTGAACACTGAAGCTTTCTTT
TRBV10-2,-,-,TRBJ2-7,CASSAGPGEQYF,TGCGCCAGCAGTGCTGGGCCTGGCGAGCAGTACTTC
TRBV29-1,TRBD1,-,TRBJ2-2,CSAWDRGRLSNTGELFF,TGCAGCGCCTGGGACAGGGGGCGCTTGTCGAACACCGGGGAGCTGTTTTTT
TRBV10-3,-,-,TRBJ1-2,CAISEPGIYGYTF,TGTGCCATCAGTGAGCCAGGGATCTATGGCTACACCTTC
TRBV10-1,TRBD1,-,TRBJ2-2,CASSFGQGGAGELFF,TGCGCCAGCAGTTTTGGACAGGGAGGCGCCGGGGAGCTGTTTTTT
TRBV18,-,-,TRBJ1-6,CASSLHSSASSYNSPLHF,TGTGCCAGCTCACTGCATTCGAGTGCAAGCTCCTATAATTCACCCCTCCACTTT
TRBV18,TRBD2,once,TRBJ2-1,CASSPGPGLTYNEQFF,TGTGCCAGCTCACCGGGGCCGGGACTAACCTACAATGAGCAGTTCTTC
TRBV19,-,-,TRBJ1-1,CASSPYMNTEAFF,TGTGCCAGTAGTCCGTACATGAACACTGAAGCTTTCTTT
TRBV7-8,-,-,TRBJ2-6,CASSPENSGANVLTF,TGTGCCAGCAGCCCCGAGAATTCTGGGGCCAACGTCCTGACTTTC
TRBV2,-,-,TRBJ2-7,CASRSGQNYEQYF,TGTGCCAGCAGATCCGGACAGAACTACGAGCAGTACTTC
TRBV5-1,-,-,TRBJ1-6,CASSLAGGPYSYNSPLHF,TGCGCCAGCAGCCTCGCCGGGGGGCCCTACTCCTATAATTCACCCCTCCACTTT
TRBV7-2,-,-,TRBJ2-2,CASSTPPRGGELFF,TGTGCCAGCAGCACCCCCCCCCGGGGCGGGGAGCTGTTTTTT
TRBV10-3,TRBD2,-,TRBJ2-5,CAISAYGNGTSGVRSRETQYF,TGTGCCATCAGTGCGTATGGAAACGGGACTAGCGGAGTACGAAGCCGAGAGACCCAGTACTTC
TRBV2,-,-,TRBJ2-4,CASSVDRLQYF,TGTGCCAGCAGTGTTGACAGACTTCAGTACTTC
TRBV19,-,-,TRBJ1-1,CASSIIDISEAFF,TGTGCCAGTAGTATAATAGATATCTCCGAAGCTTTCTTT
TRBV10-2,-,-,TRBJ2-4,CASSGTVDIQYF,TGCGCCAGCAGTGGGACAGTAGACATTCAGTACTTC
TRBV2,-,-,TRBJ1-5,CASTSADQPQHF,TGTGCCAGCACCTCCGCGGATCAGCCCCAGCATTTT
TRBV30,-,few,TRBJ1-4,CACGPGGNEKLFF,TGTGCCTGCGGACCCGGAGGGAATGAAAAACTGTTTTTT
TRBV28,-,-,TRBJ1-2,CASRLQGTGYTF,TGTGCCAGCAGACTGCAGGGTACTGGCTACACCTTC
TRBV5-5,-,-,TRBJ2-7,CASSLGQVSYEQYF,TGTGCCAGCAGCTTGGGGCAGGTTTCCTACGAGCAGTACTTC
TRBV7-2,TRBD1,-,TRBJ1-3,CASSYERQGRGSGNTIYF,TGTGCCAGCAGCTACGAGAGACAGGGGAGAGGCTCTGGAAACACCATATATTTT
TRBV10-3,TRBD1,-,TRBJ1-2,CAISEYQSPGQTFQANYGYTF,TGTGCCATCAGTGAGTACCAATCCCCGGGACAGACTTTTCAAGCTAACTATGGCTACACCTTC
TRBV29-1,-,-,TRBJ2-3,CSVDTGNTDTQYF,TGCAGCGTTGACACAGGGAACACAGATACGCAGTATTTT
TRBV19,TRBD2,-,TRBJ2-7,CASSIDHPRDYAYEQYF,TGTGCCAGTAGTATAGATCATCCTCGGGACTATGCCTACGAGCAGTACTTC
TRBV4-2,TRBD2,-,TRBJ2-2,CASSHAGLAGGVGELFF,TGTGCCAGCAGCCATGCTGGACTAGCGGGGGGGGTCGGGGAGCTGTTTTTT
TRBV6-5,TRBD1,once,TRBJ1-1,CASSPTRGNEAFF,TGTGCCAGCAGCCCTACCAGGGGGAATGAAGCTTTCTTT
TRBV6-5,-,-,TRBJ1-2,CASSSTAVGYGYTF,TGTGCCAGCAGTAGCACGGCGGTTGGGTATGGCTACACCTTC
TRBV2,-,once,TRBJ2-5,CASRVHEAFKQETQYF,TGTGCCAGCCGAGTTCACGAGGCCTTTAAACAAGAGACCCAGTACTTC
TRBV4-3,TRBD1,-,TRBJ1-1,CASSHSMTGVNTEAFF,TGCGCCAGCAGCCACTCCATGACAGGGGTGAACACTGAAGCTTTCTTT
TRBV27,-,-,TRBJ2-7,CASSPRTVWIDSYEQYF,TGTGCCAGCAGTCCGAGGACAGTATGGATTGATTCATACGAGCAGTACTTC
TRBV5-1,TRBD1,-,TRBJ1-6,CASSTDRAPPSPLHF,TGCGCCAGCAGCACCGACAGGGCACCCCCCTCTCCGCTCCACTTT
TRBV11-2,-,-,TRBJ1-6,CASTKGGFDNSPLHF,TGTGCCAGCACCAAAGGGGGTTTCGATAATTCACCCCTCCACTTT
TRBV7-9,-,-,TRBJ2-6,CAVNYPGANVLTF,TGTGCCGTCAACTATCCTGGGGCCAACGTCCTGACTTTC
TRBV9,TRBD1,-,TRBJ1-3,CASSVEGASGYGNTIYF,TGTGCCAGCAGCGTAGAGGGGGCCTCGGGTTATGGAAACACCATATATTTT
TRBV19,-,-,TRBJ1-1,CASRLQLNTEAFF,TGTGCCAGTAGATTACAGCTGAACACTGAAGCTTTCTTT
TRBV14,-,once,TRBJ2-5,CASSQVLGPRGETQYF,TGTGCCAGCAGCCAAGTTTTAGGCCCAAGAGGAGAGACCCAGTACTTC
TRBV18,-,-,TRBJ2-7,CASSPRGVQGAYEQYF,TGTGCCAGCTCACCGAGAGGGGTACAGGGAGCCTACGAGCAGTACTTC
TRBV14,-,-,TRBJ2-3,CASSQYDGSTQYF,TGTGCCAGCAGCCAATACGATGGCAGTACGCAGTATTTT
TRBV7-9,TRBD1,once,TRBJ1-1,CASSRQGAPGVNTEAFF,TGTGCCAGCAGCCGGCAGGGGGCCCCGGGGGTGAACACTGAAGCTTTCTTT
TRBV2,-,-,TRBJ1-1,CASKPQASGYTEAFF,TGTGCCAGCAAACCCCAGGCATCGGGGTACACTGAAGCTTTCTTT
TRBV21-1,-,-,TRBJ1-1,CASIPPPGQGTWCTEAFF,TGTGCCAGCATTCCCCCTCCGGGACAGGGGACATGGTGCACTGAAGCTTTCTTT
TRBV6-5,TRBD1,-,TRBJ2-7,CASRGTGWNEQYF,TGTGCCAGCAGGGGGACAGGGTGGAACGAGCAGTACTTC
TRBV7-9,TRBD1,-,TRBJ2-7,CASSSPGTDSGKNPYEQYF,TGTGCCAGCAGCTCACCCGGGACAGATAGTGGAAAGAACCCCTACGAGCAGTACTTC
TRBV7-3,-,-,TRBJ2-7,CASSLDIGGEQYF,TGTGCCAGCAGCCTCGATATAGGGGGCGAGCAGTACTTC